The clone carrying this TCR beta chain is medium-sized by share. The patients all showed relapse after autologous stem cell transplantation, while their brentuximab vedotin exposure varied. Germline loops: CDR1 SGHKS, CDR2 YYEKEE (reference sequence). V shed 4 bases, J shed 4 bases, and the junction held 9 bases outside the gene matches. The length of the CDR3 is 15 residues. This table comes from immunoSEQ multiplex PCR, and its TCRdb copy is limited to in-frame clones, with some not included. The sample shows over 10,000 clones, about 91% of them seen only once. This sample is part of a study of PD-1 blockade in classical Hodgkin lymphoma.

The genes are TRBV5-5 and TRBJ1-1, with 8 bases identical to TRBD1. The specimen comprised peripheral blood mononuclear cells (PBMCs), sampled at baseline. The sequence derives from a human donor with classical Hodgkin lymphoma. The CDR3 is CASSPHRGDGTEAFF. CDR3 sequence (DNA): TGTGCCAGCAGCCCCCACAGGGGGGATGGCACTGAAGCTTTCTTT.